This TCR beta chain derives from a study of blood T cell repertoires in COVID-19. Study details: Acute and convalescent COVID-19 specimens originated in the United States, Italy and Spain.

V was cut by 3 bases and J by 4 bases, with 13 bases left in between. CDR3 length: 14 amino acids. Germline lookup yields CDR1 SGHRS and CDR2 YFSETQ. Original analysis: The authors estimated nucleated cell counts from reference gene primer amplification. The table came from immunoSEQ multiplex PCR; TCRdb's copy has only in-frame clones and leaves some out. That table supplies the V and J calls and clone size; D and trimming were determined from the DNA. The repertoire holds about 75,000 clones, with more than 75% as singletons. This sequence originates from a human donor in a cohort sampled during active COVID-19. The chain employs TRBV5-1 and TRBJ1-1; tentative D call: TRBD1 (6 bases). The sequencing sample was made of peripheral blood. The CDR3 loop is CASSWGIQGTEAFF. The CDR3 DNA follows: TGCGCCAGCAGCTGGGGTATACAGGGCACTGAAGCTTTCTTT.